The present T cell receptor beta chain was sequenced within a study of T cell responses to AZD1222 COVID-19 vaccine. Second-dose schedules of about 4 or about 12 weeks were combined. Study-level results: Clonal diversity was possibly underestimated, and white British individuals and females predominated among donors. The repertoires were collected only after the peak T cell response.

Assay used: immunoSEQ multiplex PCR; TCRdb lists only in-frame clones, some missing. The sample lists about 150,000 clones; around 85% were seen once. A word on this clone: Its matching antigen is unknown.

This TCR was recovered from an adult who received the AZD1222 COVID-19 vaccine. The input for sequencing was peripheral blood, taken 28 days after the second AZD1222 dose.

CDR3 DNA: TGTGCCACCAGCAGAGGAGCAGAAGAGACCCAGTACTTC. This codes for CATSRGAEETQYF. V and J are TRBV15 and TRBJ2-5; no clear D. Germline V gene data show CDR1 as LNHNV and CDR2 as YYDKDF (reference sequence). The CDR3 has 13 residues. The V gene lost 1 base and the J gene lost 3 bases, with 6 bases spanning the gap.